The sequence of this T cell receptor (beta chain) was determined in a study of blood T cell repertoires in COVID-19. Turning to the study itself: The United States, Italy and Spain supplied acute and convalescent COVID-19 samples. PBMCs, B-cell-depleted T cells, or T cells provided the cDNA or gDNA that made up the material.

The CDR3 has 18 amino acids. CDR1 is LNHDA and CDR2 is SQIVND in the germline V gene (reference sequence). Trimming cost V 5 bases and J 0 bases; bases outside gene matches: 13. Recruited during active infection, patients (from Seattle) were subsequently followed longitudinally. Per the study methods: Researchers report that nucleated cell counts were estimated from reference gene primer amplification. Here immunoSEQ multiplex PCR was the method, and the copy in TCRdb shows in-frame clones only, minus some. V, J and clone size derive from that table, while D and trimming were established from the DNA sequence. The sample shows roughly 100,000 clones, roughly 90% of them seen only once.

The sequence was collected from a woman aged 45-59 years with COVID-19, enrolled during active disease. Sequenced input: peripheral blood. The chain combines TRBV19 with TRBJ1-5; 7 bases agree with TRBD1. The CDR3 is CASSFRQGGVYSNQPQHF. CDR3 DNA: TGTGCCAGTAGTTTTCGACAGGGTGGGGTATATAGCAATCAGCCCCAGCATTTT.